The 2 T cell receptor beta chains given below trace back to one sample, sequenced in a study of early stage breast cancer tumors. The repertoire was sequenced with immunoSEQ multiplex PCR; TCRdb's copy has only in-frame clones and lacks some. The sample consists of approximately 30,000 clones, 50% to 75% of them appearing once. The sequenced material came from breast tumor tissue. The receptors originated from a person aged 45-60 years with breast cancer.

The chain recombines TRBV7-8 with TRBJ1-5; D perhaps matches TRBD1 (5 bases). The CDR3 covers 16 residues. The germline V gene encodes CDR1 SGHVS and CDR2 FQNEAQ. V lost 1 base and J lost 5, with 15 bases in between. The DNA for the CDR3 is TGTGCCAGCAGCTTAGAGGCGGGACGATTGGATCAGCCCCAGCATTTT. Residues: CASSLEAGRLDQPQHF. The variable domain in full, with the rest retrieved from reference TRBV7-8 and TRBJ1-5, is GAGVSQSPRYKVAKRGQDVALRCDPISGHVSLFWYQQALGQGPEFLTYFQNEAQLDKSGLPSDRFFAERPEGSVSTLKIQRTQQEDSAVYLCASSLEAGRLDQPQHFGDGTRLSIL.

This clone was counted between two and nine times. The V and J genes are TRBV5-6 and TRBJ2-1; TRBD2 aligns across 14 bases. The germline V gene encodes CDR1 SGHDT and CDR2 YYEEEE. This CDR3 is built from 19 residues. V trimming: 4 bases; J trimming: 7 bases; junction bases outside the gene matches: 16. DNA for the CDR3: TGTGCCAGCAGCGCCTCCGGGACTAGCGGGAGAATTGGTGGTAATGAGCAGTTCTTC. Its translation is CASSASGTSGRIGGNEQFF.